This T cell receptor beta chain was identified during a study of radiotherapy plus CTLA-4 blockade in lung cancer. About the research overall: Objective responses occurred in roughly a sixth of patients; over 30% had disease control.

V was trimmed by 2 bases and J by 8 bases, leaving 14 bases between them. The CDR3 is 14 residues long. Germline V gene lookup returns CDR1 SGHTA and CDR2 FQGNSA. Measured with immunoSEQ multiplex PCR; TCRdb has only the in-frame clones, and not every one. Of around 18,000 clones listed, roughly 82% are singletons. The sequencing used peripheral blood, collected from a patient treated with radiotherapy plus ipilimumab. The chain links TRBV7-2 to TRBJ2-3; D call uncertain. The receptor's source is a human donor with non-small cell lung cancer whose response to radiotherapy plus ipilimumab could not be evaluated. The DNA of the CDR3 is TGTGCCAGCAGCTTATCGAGGCCGAGTGGTACGCAGTATTTT. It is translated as CASSLSRPSGTQYF.